The 26 T cell receptor beta chains below all came from one sample that was sequenced in a study of blood T cell repertoires in COVID-19. Some clones are missing from TCRdb's copy, which holds only in-frame ones; the method was immunoSEQ multiplex PCR. The table records a few hundred thousand clones, more than 75% of them present only once. The source material was PBMCs or T cells enriched from blood (not recorded which). The source is a woman between 50 and 59 years old who had recovered from COVID-19.

This clone was counted a single time. The chain uses TRBV4-1 and TRBJ2-4; D is possibly TRBD1 (6 bases). Trimming took off 8 bases at V and 8 bases at J, with 22 bases between the two ends. Germline V gene sequence: CDR1 MGHRA, CDR2 YSYEKL. The CDR3 totals 15 residues. CDR3 sequence reads: CASQTGLSNNYIQYF. CDR3 nucleotides: TGCGCCAGCCAGACAGGATTATCAAATAACTACATTCAGTACTTC.

This clone was seen only a few times. This chain joins TRBV19 and TRBJ2-7; 7 positions agree with TRBD2. The length of the CDR3 is 14 residues. The J segment lost 3 bases and the V segment lost 5 bases, leaving 7 bases of the junction unmatched. Germline assignment: CDR1 LNHDA and CDR2 SQIVND (reference sequence). As DNA, the CDR3 is TGTGCCAGTAGTGTTCGAGCGGGGTACTACGAGCAGTACTTC. This translates into CASSVRAGYYEQYF.

The V and J genes are TRBV7-9 and TRBJ1-6, with 8 bases identical to TRBD1. The CDR3 has 16 amino acids. Looked up from germline, CDR1 is SEHNR and CDR2 is FQNEAQ (reference sequence). Germline trimming cut 5 bases from V and 14 bases from J; bases unmatched to any gene: 17. The CDR3 reads CASSPPRGQGRETLHF. In DNA form, the CDR3 reads TGTGCCAGCAGCCCTCCTAGAGGACAGGGTAGAGAAACCCTCCACTTT.

The chain joins TRBV5-1 to TRBJ1-4; D is unresolved. Trimming removed 0 bases at V and 7 bases at J, with 16 bases between. CDR3 length equals 16 residues. The germline CDR1 and CDR2 sequences are SGHRS and YFSETQ. CDR3 amino acids: CASSLEARPRVEKLFF. The CDR3 DNA reads as TGCGCCAGCAGCTTGGAGGCAAGACCGAGGGTTGAAAAACTGTTTTTT. Drawing the rest from reference TRBV5-1 and TRBJ1-4, the complete variable domain is KAGVTQTPRYLIKTRGQQVTLSCSPISGHRSVSWYQQTPGQGLQFLFEYFSETQRNKGNFPGRFSGRQFSNSRSEMNVSTLELGDSALYLCASSLEARPRVEKLFFGSGTQLSVL.

The rearrangement uses TRBV7-8 and TRBJ2-1, with 8 bases lining up with TRBD2. Germline CDR1 and CDR2: SGHVS and FQNEAQ. The ends lost 0 bases at V and 0 bases at J; junction bases unmatched: 7. This CDR3 has 18 residues. For the CDR3, the DNA is TGTGCCAGCAGCTTAGCGCGACTAGGACTAGCCTCCTACAATGAGCAGTTCTTC. It is translated as CASSLARLGLASYNEQFF.

The chain joins TRBV5-1 to TRBJ2-2; tentatively, D is TRBD2 (6 bases). V dropped 4 bases and J dropped 6 bases, with 19 bases sitting between them. CDR1 is SGHRS and CDR2 is YFSETQ in the germline V gene. The CDR3 totals 16 residues. This CDR3 reads CASSGKTDRRAGELFF. The CDR3 nucleotides read TGCGCCAGCAGCGGAAAGACAGACCGGAGGGCCGGGGAGCTGTTTTTT.

V gene TRBV5-5 combines with J gene TRBJ1-4; D may be TRBD1 (5 bases). Looked up from germline, CDR1 is SGHKS and CDR2 is YYEKEE (reference sequence). The CDR3 spans 15 residues. V was clipped by 0 bases and J by 6 bases, with 12 bases between them. CDR3 residues: CASSLEGARDEKLFF. The CDR3 DNA reads as TGTGCCAGCAGCTTGGAAGGGGCAAGGGATGAAAAACTGTTTTTT.

V usage is TRBV29-1 and J usage is TRBJ1-2; 9 nucleotides agree with TRBD1. This CDR3 region has 14 residues. Germline V gene data show CDR1 as SQVTM and CDR2 as ANQGSEA. The V gene end was trimmed by 3 bases and the J gene end by 7 bases; junction bases not matched to a gene: 9. Written as DNA, the CDR3 is TGCAGCGTTGAGGTCACAGGGGGCCGAGGTGGCTACACCTTC. Protein sequence: CSVEVTGGRGGYTF.

This chain joins TRBV28 and TRBJ2-7; 15 bases match TRBD2. V lost 8 bases to trimming and J lost 2 bases; unmatched junction nucleotides: 1. CDR3 length: 14 residues. CDR1 and CDR2 from the germline V gene are MDHEN and SYDVKM. Here the CDR3 DNA reads TGTGCCAGCGGGACTAGCGGGGGGCCCTACGAGCAGTACTTC. It codes for CASGTSGGPYEQYF. The variable domain in full, with the rest retrieved from reference TRBV28 and TRBJ2-7, is DVKVTQSSRYLVKRTGEKVFLECVQDMDHENMFWYRQDPGLGLRLIYFSYDVKMKEKGDIPEGYSVSREKKERFSLILESASTNQTSMYLCASGTSGGPYEQYFGPGTRLTVT.

V is TRBV6-5 and J is TRBJ1-1; no definite D call. Germline CDR1 is MNHEY and CDR2 is SVGAGI. This CDR3 has 14 residues. Trimming shortened V by 8 bases and J by 0 bases, and 13 bases separated the two germline ends. The CDR3 protein is CASQAGRLNTEAFF. The CDR3 DNA follows: TGTGCCAGCCAAGCGGGCAGGCTGAACACTGAAGCTTTCTTT.

A few counts support this clone. The rearrangement uses TRBV3-1 (or the pseudogene TRBV3-2) and TRBJ1-1, with D maybe TRBD1 (5 bases). Germline V lookup: CDR1 LGHDT, CDR2 YNNKEL (reference sequence). Trimming took off 2 bases at V and 5 bases at J, with 15 bases between the two ends. This CDR3 is built from 15 residues. The DNA of the CDR3 is TGTGCCAGCAGCCAAAGATCGGGGGTTCGGACTGAAGCTTTCTTT. It translates to CASSQRSGVRTEAFF.

A single count supports this clone. The V gene is TRBV10-3, the J gene TRBJ2-3, with 11 bases that match TRBD2. Germline loops: CDR1 ENHRY, CDR2 SYGVKD. With 6 bases clipped from V and 2 bases from J, the junction kept 7 bases outside the gene matches. The length of the CDR3 is 16 residues. The CDR3 reads CAIRISSGGSTDTQYF. CDR3 DNA sequence: TGTGCCATCAGAATTTCTAGCGGGGGGTCCACAGATACGCAGTATTTT.

The genes are TRBV21-1 and TRBJ1-1; the table's D call, TRBD1, has no DNA check behind it. TRBV21-1 is marked as a pseudogene. This CDR3 has 15 residues. CDR3 sequence: CAMPPGERTNTEAFF. The CDR3 nucleotides are TGTGCCATGCCCCCAGGGGAACGGACGAACACTGAAGCTTTCTTT.

J is TRBJ1-1 and V is TRBV7-9, with D uncertain. CDR3 size: 14 residues. The V end was cut by 5 bases, the J end by 5 bases, with 15 bases between. Germline assignment: CDR1 SEHNR and CDR2 FQNEAQ (reference sequence). The CDR3 DNA reads TGTGCCAGCAGCCTTGCCGTAGGAGTAACTGAAGCTTTCTTT. Residues: CASSLAVGVTEAFF.

This rearrangement joins TRBV18 to TRBJ2-7, with 8 bases lining up with TRBD2. After removal of 9 bases from V and 3 bases from J, the junction contained 7 bases not matched to a gene. Per germline, CDR1 KGHSH and CDR2 LQKENI. There are 13 residues in the CDR3. CDR3 in amino acids: CASRGGRDYEQYF. CDR3 nucleotide sequence: TGTGCCAGTCGGGGGGGCAGGGACTACGAGCAGTACTTC.

V and J are TRBV6-5 and TRBJ1-6; D gene ambiguous. The CDR3 spans 15 residues. Germline CDR1 is MNHEY and CDR2 is SVGAGI. V gave up 6 bases and J gave up 0 bases, with 9 bases separating them. The CDR3 is CASSQGSSYNSPLHF. In DNA form, the CDR3 reads TGTGCCAGCAGCCAAGGGAGCTCCTATAATTCACCCCTCCACTTT.

V usage is TRBV5-8 and J usage is TRBJ1-2; weak D call: TRBD1 (5 bases). The V gene lost 4 bases and the J gene lost 0 bases, with 16 bases spanning the gap. There are 16 residues in the CDR3. The germline CDR1 and CDR2 sequences are SGHTS and YDEGEE. The CDR3 coding sequence is TGTGCCAGCAGCCGCGGGACCGCCGGTGCTAACTATGGCTACACCTTC. It is translated as CASSRGTAGANYGYTF.

This chain joins TRBV9 and TRBJ1-1, with 7 positions matching TRBD1. CDR1 is SGDLS, CDR2 YYNGEE, per germline. The CDR3 is 21 amino acids. Trimming at V came to 0 bases and at J to 3 bases, leaving 23 bases not matched to a gene. The CDR3, as DNA: TGTGCCAGCAGCGTAGCTGGAGAGTCGGAGACAGGGTTGCTGAGGGACACTGAAGCTTTCTTT. Translating it yields CASSVAGESETGLLRDTEAFF.

This chain uses TRBV4-3 with TRBJ2-7, with TRBD1 matching over 10 bases. V shed 0 bases and J 6 bases; nucleotides not matched to a gene: 2. CDR1 and CDR2 from the germline V gene are LGHNA and YSLEER. This CDR3 has 14 residues. The CDR3 loop is CASSQDRDRGEQYF. CDR3 nucleotides: TGCGCCAGCAGCCAAGATAGGGACAGGGGCGAGCAGTACTTC.

The table lists this clone with a count of one. This sequence joins TRBV21-1 and TRBJ2-2; TRBD2 is taken as the D call from the table, unchecked against the DNA. TRBV21-1 is reported as a pseudogene. This CDR3 is 16 amino acids long. The CDR3 spells CASSNGRRLPPGELFF. The CDR3 nucleotides are TGTGCCAGCAGCAACGGGAGGAGACTACCCCCCGGGGAGCTGTTTTTT.

The chain recombines TRBV7-8 with TRBJ1-3, with TRBD1 matching over 7 bases. With V trimmed by 4 bases and J by 1 base, 4 bases remained unmatched. Germline V lookup: CDR1 SGHVS, CDR2 FQNEAQ. This CDR3 has 15 residues. The CDR3 nucleotides are TGTGCCAGCAGCTCTAAGGACAGGTCTGGAAACACCATATATTTT. Its protein is CASSSKDRSGNTIYF.

This clone was counted only a few times. The chain combines TRBV6-5 with TRBJ1-1; D might be TRBD1 (6 bases). The CDR3 consists of 13 residues. From germline, CDR1 is MNHEY and CDR2 SVGAGI. Trimming removed 3 bases from V and 8 bases from J, with 13 bases in between. CDR3 amino acids: CASSYVPDSEAFF. In DNA, the CDR3 is TGTGCCAGCAGTTATGTCCCGGACAGCGAAGCTTTCTTT.

The gene calls are TRBV18 and TRBJ1-6; no firm D call. With 5 bases removed from V and 7 bases from J, the gap between germline ends came to 9 bases. Germline CDR1 is KGHSH and CDR2 is LQKENI. The CDR3 extends over 13 amino acids. The DNA for the CDR3 is TGTGCCAGCTCATCCGGGGTCAATTCACCCCTCCACTTT. As protein: CASSSGVNSPLHF.

The gene calls are TRBV2 and TRBJ2-3; D perhaps matches TRBD1 (6 bases). Trimming left V 10 bases short and J 3 bases short, with 14 bases between. Germline CDR1 is SNHLY and CDR2 is FYNNEI. The CDR3 covers 13 residues. CDR3 DNA sequence: TGTGCCATACATTTTGGGACAACAGATACGCAGTATTTT. The encoded protein is CAIHFGTTDTQYF.

V usage is TRBV9 and J usage is TRBJ1-4; D may be TRBD1 (5 bases). Germline V gives CDR1 SGDLS, CDR2 YYNGEE. The germline V and J ends were trimmed by 3 bases and 2 bases, with 8 bases remaining between them. The CDR3 loop spans 14 amino acids. The CDR3 DNA reads as TGTGCCAGCAGCGCAGGGCAGACTAATGAAAAACTGTTTTTT. Residues: CASSAGQTNEKLFF.

The V call is TRBV2, the J call TRBJ2-6; tentatively, D is TRBD2 (6 bases). The CDR3 is 15 residues long. The germline gives CDR1 SNHLY, CDR2 FYNNEI. Trimming pared 7 bases from V and 0 bases from J, leaving 10 bases between. CDR3 sequence reads: CASKGLISGANVLTF. The CDR3 DNA sequence: TGTGCCAGCAAAGGACTAATCTCTGGGGCCAACGTCCTGACTTTC.